Presented here are 26 T cell receptor beta chains from one specimen sequenced in a study of blood T cell repertoires in COVID-19. The data were produced by immunoSEQ multiplex PCR, yet TCRdb's version contains in-frame clones alone and is incomplete. The sample holds roughly 31,000 clones, roughly 90% seen once. Sequencing was performed on peripheral blood. These TCRs come from a human donor with active COVID-19. The donor label of this sample is uncertain.

CDR3 in amino acids: CASERTESSYEQYF. The CDR3 coding sequence is TGTGCCAGCGAGAGGACAGAGAGCTCCTACGAGCAGTACTTC. J is TRBJ2-7 and V is TRBV2, with D maybe TRBD1 (6 bases). Trimming left V 8 bases short and J 0 bases short, with 14 bases between. CDR1 SNHLY and CDR2 FYNNEI come from the germline V gene. The CDR3 has 14 amino acids.

This clone occurred once. The gene calls are TRBV28 and TRBJ1-1, with 11 nucleotides matching TRBD1. Per the germline V gene, CDR1 is MDHEN and CDR2 is SYDVKM. This CDR3 is built from 15 residues. Trimming at V came to 5 bases and at J to 5 bases, leaving 7 bases not matched to a gene. The CDR3 nucleotides read TGTGCCAGCAGTCTTCCGGGACAGGGGGGGACTGAAGCTTTCTTT. Amino acids: CASSLPGQGGTEAFF.

This clone has a single count. V usage is TRBV3-1 (or the pseudogene TRBV3-2) and J usage is TRBJ2-5; 16 bases are a match to TRBD2. V was pared by 1 base and J by 5 bases, with 13 bases of the junction left unmatched. CDR1 and CDR2 (germline): LGHDT, YNNKEL (reference sequence). The CDR3 runs to 20 residues. CDR3 protein: CASSQGSIKGLAGGLETQYF. CDR3 in DNA: TGTGCCAGCAGCCAAGGGAGTATTAAGGGACTAGCGGGGGGGCTGGAGACCCAGTACTTC.

J is TRBJ2-2 and V is TRBV3-1 (or the pseudogene TRBV3-2), with a weak D call TRBD2 (6 bases). Germline V CDR1 and CDR2: LGHDT, YNNKEL (reference sequence). The CDR3 is 17 amino acids. V lost 1 base and J lost 5, with 17 bases in between. CDR3 loop: CASSQGWLAPGTGELFF. The CDR3 DNA reads TGTGCCAGCAGCCAAGGATGGCTAGCGCCGGGGACCGGGGAGCTGTTTTTT.

V and J are TRBV5-1 and TRBJ2-2; TRBD1 matches at 8 bases. This CDR3 region has 15 residues. In germline, CDR1 is SGHRS, CDR2 YFSETQ. V gave up 3 bases and J gave up 5 bases; unmatched junction bases: 6. Here the CDR3 DNA reads TGCGCCAGCAGCTCGACAGGGGAAAGGACCGGGGAGCTGTTTTTT. Its translation is CASSSTGERTGELFF.

The V and J genes are TRBV9 and TRBJ2-5; 8 positions agree with TRBD1. The CDR3 runs 14 residues. CDR1 SGDLS and CDR2 YYNGEE come from the germline V gene. V trimming: 4 bases; J trimming: 5 bases; junction bases outside the gene matches: 7. The CDR3 reads CASSPGGLGETQYF. As DNA, the CDR3 is TGTGCCAGCAGCCCAGGGGGCTTGGGGGAGACCCAGTACTTC.

The V and J genes are TRBV5-6 and TRBJ1-6; D not certain. The germline V gene has CDR1 SGHDT and CDR2 YYEEEE. Trimming left V 2 bases short and J 6 bases short, with 12 bases between. This CDR3 region has 15 residues. CDR3 loop: CASSFDAGSNSPLHF. In nucleotides, the CDR3 is TGTGCCAGCAGCTTTGATGCGGGGTCTAATTCACCCCTCCACTTT.

This clone was seen just once. The chain has TRBV11-3 and TRBJ2-3; 8 positions match TRBD2. With 7 bases clipped from V and 1 base from J, the junction kept 7 bases outside the gene matches. This CDR3 has 15 residues. The germline CDR1 and CDR2 sequences are SGHNT and YENEEA. In DNA form, the CDR3 reads TGTGCCAGCAAGTTTTCCGGGAGGGGCACAGATACGCAGTATTTT. It translates to CASKFSGRGTDTQYF.

The chain has TRBV10-1 and TRBJ2-3; 8 positions agree with TRBD2. This CDR3 has 17 residues. The V gene's germline CDR1 is WNHNN and CDR2 SYGVQD (reference sequence). The ends lost 0 bases at V and 3 bases at J; junction bases unmatched: 8. The CDR3 coding sequence is TGCGCCAGCAGTGAGTCGAGGATGGTAGCGGGGACAGATACGCAGTATTTT. Its translation is CASSESRMVAGTDTQYF.

This sequence joins TRBV6-5 and TRBJ1-1, with D possibly TRBD1 on 5 matching bases. V was cut by 7 bases and J by 11 bases, with 17 bases left in between. The CDR3 is made up of 12 amino acids. Germline V gene lookup returns CDR1 MNHEY and CDR2 SVGAGI. CDR3 DNA sequence: TGTGCCAGCAAAGAGGGACGGGGGGAGGCTTTCTTT. This translates into CASKEGRGEAFF.

V usage is TRBV19 and J usage is TRBJ1-1, with D perhaps matching TRBD1 (5 bases). V was cut by 6 bases and J by 1 base, with 9 bases left in between. The CDR3 is made up of 13 amino acids. Germline V CDR1 and CDR2: LNHDA, SQIVND (reference sequence). The CDR3 DNA reads as TGTGCCAGTAGGGATGGGGCGAACACTGAAGCTTTCTTT. Residues: CASRDGANTEAFF.

This chain uses TRBV19 with TRBJ2-3; 16 positions match TRBD2. In germline, CDR1 is LNHDA, CDR2 SQIVND (reference sequence). V trimming: 3 bases; J trimming: 5 bases; junction bases outside the gene matches: 8. The CDR3 covers 18 residues. The CDR3 DNA sequence: TGTGCCAGTAGTATCTCCGGGACTAGCGGGGGGGCCTTAGATACGCAGTATTTT. This encodes CASSISGTSGGALDTQYF. The whole variable domain, filled in from reference TRBV19 and TRBJ2-3, reads DGGITQSPKYLFRKEGQNVTLSCEQNLNHDAMYWYRQDPGQGLRLIYYSQIVNDFQKGDIAEGYSVSREKKESFPLTVTSAQKNPTAFYLCASSISGTSGGALDTQYFGPGTRLTVL.

The chain links TRBV11-2 to TRBJ1-2, with TRBD1 as a possible D gene (6 bases). Germline values: CDR1 SGHAT, CDR2 FQNNGV. The CDR3 length is 13 residues. The V gene lost 1 base and the J gene lost 4 bases, with 7 bases spanning the gap. In DNA, the CDR3 is TGTGCCAGCAGCTTAGCAGGGGCCTATGGCTACACCTTC. This sequence encodes CASSLAGAYGYTF.

This sequence joins TRBV5-6 and TRBJ2-2; 8 bases map to TRBD2. The CDR3 runs 16 residues. Germline loops: CDR1 SGHDT, CDR2 YYEEEE. V gave up 0 bases and J gave up 2 bases; unmatched junction bases: 3. The CDR3 nucleotides are TGTGCCAGCAGCTTGGTCACTAGCGGAAACACCGGGGAGCTGTTTTTT. Translated, it gives CASSLVTSGNTGELFF.

The V gene is TRBV10-3, the J gene TRBJ1-3; possible D gene TRBD1, 6 bases. The V end lost 0 bases, the J end lost 2 bases, and 8 bases lay between the germline ends. In germline, CDR1 is ENHRY, CDR2 SYGVKD. The CDR3 extends over 15 amino acids. The CDR3 DNA reads TGTGCCATCAGTGAGTCCGGGACAACTGGAAACACCATATATTTT. This encodes CAISESGTTGNTIYF.

The V call is TRBV7-3, the J call TRBJ2-1, with 14 bases that match TRBD2. This CDR3 contains 15 residues. V lost 4 bases to trimming and J lost 10 bases; unmatched junction nucleotides: 6. CDR1 SGHTA and CDR2 FQGTGA come from the germline V gene. CDR3 sequence: CASSSGLAGGKEQFF. The CDR3 region has the DNA TGTGCCAGCAGCTCTGGACTAGCGGGGGGTAAGGAGCAGTTCTTC.

This sequence joins TRBV3-1 (or the pseudogene TRBV3-2) and TRBJ1-4; D might be TRBD1 (6 bases). Trimming removed 7 bases at V and 8 bases at J, with 14 bases between. Germline values: CDR1 LGHDT, CDR2 YNNKEL (reference sequence). This CDR3 spans 13 amino acids. CDR3 residues: CASKFRGMEKLFF. For the CDR3, the DNA is TGTGCCAGCAAGTTCAGGGGCATGGAAAAACTGTTTTTT.

The count of this clone is one. The V gene is TRBV6-5, the J gene TRBJ2-3; maybe TRBD2 (5 bases). CDR3 size: 14 residues. Germline CDR1 is MNHEY and CDR2 is SVGAGI. The germline V and J ends were trimmed by 6 bases and 2 bases, with 12 bases remaining between them. The CDR3 DNA reads TGTGCCAGCAGCTCCGGGGATCTCACAGATACGCAGTATTTT. It is translated as CASSSGDLTDTQYF.

This chain joins TRBV5-4 and TRBJ2-3, with 11 nucleotides matching TRBD2. This CDR3 spans 18 amino acids. CDR1 SGHNT and CDR2 YYREEE come from the germline V gene (reference sequence). J lost 2 bases, V lost 2 bases, and 10 bases had no gene match. CDR3 sequence reads: CASSFGRASGGNTDTQYF. DNA for the CDR3: TGTGCCAGCAGCTTTGGTCGGGCTAGCGGGGGGAACACAGATACGCAGTATTTT.

The V gene is TRBV7-9, the J gene TRBJ1-2; a possible D gene is TRBD1 (6 bases). The V gene's germline CDR1 is SEHNR and CDR2 FQNEAQ (reference sequence). V shed 2 bases and J shed 7 bases, with 14 bases lying between them. CDR3 size: 14 residues. CDR3 loop: CASSLLVGARGYTF. CDR3 sequence (DNA): TGTGCCAGCAGCTTATTGGTGGGGGCCCGTGGCTACACCTTC.

The chain is built from TRBV18 and TRBJ2-1, with 8 bases that match TRBD2. CDR3 length equals 16 residues. CDR1 KGHSH and CDR2 LQKENI come from the germline V gene. The trim removed 1 base at V and 6 bases at J, leaving 8 bases unmatched. The CDR3 DNA follows: TGTGCCAGCTCACCACTCACGACTAGCGCCTCCAATGAGCAGTTCTTC. Translating gives CASSPLTTSASNEQFF.

The gene calls are TRBV6-5 and TRBJ2-7, with a tentative D call TRBD1 (6 bases). The ends were cut back, 7 bases at V and 1 base at J, with 11 bases in the middle. Germline V gene lookup returns CDR1 MNHEY and CDR2 SVGAGI. The CDR3 covers 13 residues. The CDR3 nucleotides read TGTGCCAGCACCGAGACAGGTTCCTACGAGCAGTACTTC. As protein: CASTETGSYEQYF.

CDR3 bases: TGTGCCAGCAGCGTAGGCGGGAGGGTGGGAGATACGCAGTATTTT. Encoded protein: CASSVGGRVGDTQYF. The chain links TRBV9 to TRBJ2-3; 9 nucleotides match TRBD2. The CDR3 runs 15 residues. The germline V gene encodes CDR1 SGDLS and CDR2 YYNGEE. The V and J ends lost 0 bases and 5 bases, in that order; junction bases with no gene match: 4.

CDR3 sequence: CAISPARDYGYTF. DNA of the CDR3: TGTGCCATCAGTCCCGCCAGGGACTATGGCTACACCTTC. J is TRBJ1-2 and V is TRBV10-3, with a possible D match to TRBD1 (5 bases). Germline V lookup: CDR1 ENHRY, CDR2 SYGVKD. This CDR3 is 13 amino acids long. V was trimmed by 5 bases and J by 3 bases, leaving 10 bases between them.

This rearrangement joins TRBV6-5 to TRBJ1-4; 7 nucleotides line up with TRBD1. This CDR3 has 14 amino acids. With V trimmed by 6 bases and J by 3 bases, 4 bases remained unmatched. Looked up from germline, CDR1 is MNHEY and CDR2 is SVGAGI. The CDR3 DNA reads TGTGCCAGCAGCAGGGGGTGGGCTAATGAAAAACTGTTTTTT. Residues: CASSRGWANEKLFF.

The chain employs TRBV6-5 and TRBJ1-1; no firm D call. V dropped 5 bases and J dropped 4 bases, with 14 bases sitting between them. The V gene's germline CDR1 is MNHEY and CDR2 SVGAGI. CDR3 length equals 14 residues. This chain's CDR3 is CASSPGSWGTEAFF. CDR3 DNA sequence: TGTGCCAGCAGTCCCGGGAGCTGGGGCACTGAAGCTTTCTTT.